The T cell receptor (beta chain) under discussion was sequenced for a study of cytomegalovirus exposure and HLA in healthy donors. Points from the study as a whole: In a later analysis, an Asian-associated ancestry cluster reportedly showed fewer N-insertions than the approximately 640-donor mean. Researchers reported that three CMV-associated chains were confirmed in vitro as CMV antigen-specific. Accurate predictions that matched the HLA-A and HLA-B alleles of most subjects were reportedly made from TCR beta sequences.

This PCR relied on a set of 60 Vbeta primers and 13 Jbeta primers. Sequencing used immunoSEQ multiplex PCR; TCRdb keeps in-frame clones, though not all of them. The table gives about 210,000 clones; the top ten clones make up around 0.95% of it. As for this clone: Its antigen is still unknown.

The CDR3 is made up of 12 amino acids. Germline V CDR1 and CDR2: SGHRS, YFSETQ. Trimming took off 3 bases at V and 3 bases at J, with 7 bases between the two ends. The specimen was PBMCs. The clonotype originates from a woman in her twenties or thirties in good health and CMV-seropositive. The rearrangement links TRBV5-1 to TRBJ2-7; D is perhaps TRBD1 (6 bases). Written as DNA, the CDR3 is TGCGCCAGCAGCTCGGACAGCTACGAGCAGTACTTC. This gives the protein CASSSDSYEQYF.